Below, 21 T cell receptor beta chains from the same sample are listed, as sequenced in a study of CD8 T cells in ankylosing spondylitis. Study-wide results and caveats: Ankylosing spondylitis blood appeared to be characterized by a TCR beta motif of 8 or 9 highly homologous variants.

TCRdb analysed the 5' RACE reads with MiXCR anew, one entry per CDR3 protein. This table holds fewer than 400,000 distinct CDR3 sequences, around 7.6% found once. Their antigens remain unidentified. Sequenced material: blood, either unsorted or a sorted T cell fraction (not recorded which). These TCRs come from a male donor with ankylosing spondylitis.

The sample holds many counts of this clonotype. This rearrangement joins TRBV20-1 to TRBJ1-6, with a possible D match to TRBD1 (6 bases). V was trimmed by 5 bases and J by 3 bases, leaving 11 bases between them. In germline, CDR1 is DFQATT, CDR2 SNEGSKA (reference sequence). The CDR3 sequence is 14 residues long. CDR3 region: CSAVQGNYNSPLHF. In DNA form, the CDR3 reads TGCAGTGCTGTACAGGGCAACTATAATTCACCCCTCCACTTT.

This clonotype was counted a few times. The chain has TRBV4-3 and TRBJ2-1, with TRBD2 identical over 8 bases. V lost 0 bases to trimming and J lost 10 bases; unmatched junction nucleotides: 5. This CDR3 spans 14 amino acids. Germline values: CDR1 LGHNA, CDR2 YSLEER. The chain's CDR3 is CASSQDRLAREQFF. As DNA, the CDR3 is TGCGCCAGCAGCCAAGATCGACTAGCGCGAGAGCAGTTCTTC.

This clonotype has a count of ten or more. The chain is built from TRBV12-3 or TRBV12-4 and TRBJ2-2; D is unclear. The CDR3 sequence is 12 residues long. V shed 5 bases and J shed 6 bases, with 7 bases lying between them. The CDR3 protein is CASSLNAGELFF. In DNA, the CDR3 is TGTGCCAGCAGTCTTAACGCCGGGGAGCTGTTTTTT.

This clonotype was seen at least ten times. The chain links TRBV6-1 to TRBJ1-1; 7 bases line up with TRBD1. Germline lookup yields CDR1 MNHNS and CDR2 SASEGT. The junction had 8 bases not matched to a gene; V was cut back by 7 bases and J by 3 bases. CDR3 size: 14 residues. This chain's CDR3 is CASNPTGPHTEAFF. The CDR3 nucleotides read TGTGCCAGCAACCCGACAGGGCCTCACACTGAAGCTTTCTTT.

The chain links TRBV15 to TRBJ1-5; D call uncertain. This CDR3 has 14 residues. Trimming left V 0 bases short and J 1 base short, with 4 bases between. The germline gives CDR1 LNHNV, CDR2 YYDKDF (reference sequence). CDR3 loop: CATSRDMSNQPQHF. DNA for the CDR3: TGTGCCACCAGCAGAGATATGAGCAATCAGCCCCAGCATTTT. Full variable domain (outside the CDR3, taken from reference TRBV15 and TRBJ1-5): DAMVIQNPRYQVTQFGKPVTLSCSQTLNHNVMYWYQQKSSQAPKLLFHYYDKDFNNEADTPDNFQSRRPNTSFCFLDIRSPGLGDTAMYLCATSRDMSNQPQHFGDGTRLSIL.

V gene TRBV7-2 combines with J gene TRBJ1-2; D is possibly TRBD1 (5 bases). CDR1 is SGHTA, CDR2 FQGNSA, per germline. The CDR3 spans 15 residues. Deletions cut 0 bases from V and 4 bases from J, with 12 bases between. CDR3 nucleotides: TGTGCCAGCAGCTTAGCCAGGGTGTGGAGCTATGGCTACACCTTC. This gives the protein CASSLARVWSYGYTF.

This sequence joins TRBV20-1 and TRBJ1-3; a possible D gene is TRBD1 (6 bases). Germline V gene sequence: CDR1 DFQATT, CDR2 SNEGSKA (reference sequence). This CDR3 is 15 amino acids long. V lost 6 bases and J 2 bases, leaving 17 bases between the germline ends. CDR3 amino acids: CSAYPTGTPGNTIYF. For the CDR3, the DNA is TGCAGTGCCTACCCAACCGGGACACCTGGAAACACCATATATTTT.

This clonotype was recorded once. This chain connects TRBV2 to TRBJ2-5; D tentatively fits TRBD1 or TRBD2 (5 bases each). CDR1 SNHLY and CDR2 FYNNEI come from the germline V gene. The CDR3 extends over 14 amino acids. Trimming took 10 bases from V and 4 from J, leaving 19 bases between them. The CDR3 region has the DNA TGTGCCACCCGCGACACGGGGCCTCGAGAGACCCAGTACTTC. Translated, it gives CATRDTGPRETQYF.

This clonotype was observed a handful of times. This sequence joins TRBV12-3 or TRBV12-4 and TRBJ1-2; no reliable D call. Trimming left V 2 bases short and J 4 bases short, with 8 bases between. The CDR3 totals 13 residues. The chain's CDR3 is CASSLLDLYGYTF. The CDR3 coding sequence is TGTGCCAGCAGTTTACTGGACCTCTATGGCTACACCTTC.

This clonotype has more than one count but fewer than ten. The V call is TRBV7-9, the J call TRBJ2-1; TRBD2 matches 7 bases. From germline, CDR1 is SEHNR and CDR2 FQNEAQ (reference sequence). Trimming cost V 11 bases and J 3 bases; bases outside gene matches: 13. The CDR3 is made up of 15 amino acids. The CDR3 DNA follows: TGTGCCGGACGACTAGCTTTGGGGGTCTACAATGAGCAGTTCTTC. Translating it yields CAGRLALGVYNEQFF.

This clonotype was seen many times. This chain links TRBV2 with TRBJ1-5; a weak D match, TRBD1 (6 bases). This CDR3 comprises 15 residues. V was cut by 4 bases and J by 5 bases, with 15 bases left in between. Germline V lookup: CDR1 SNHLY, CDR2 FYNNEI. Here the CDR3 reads CASSVQSGDYQPQHF. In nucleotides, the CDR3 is TGTGCCAGCAGTGTGCAGTCAGGGGATTATCAGCCCCAGCATTTT.

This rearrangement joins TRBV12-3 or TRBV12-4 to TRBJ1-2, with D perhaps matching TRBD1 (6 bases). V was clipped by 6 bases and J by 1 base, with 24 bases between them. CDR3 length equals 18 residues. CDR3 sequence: CASSTRRGQTNINYGYTF. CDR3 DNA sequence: TGTGCCAGCAGCACTCGAAGGGGACAAACTAATATTAACTATGGCTACACCTTC.

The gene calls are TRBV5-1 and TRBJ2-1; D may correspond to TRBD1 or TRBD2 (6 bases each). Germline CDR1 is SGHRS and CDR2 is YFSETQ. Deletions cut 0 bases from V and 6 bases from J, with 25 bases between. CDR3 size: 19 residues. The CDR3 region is CASSLGWGLGGTRGNEQFF. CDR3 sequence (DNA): TGCGCCAGCAGCTTGGGGTGGGGACTCGGGGGCACTAGGGGCAATGAGCAGTTCTTC.

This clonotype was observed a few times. CDR3 sequence: CASSKSGLANLEQFF. As DNA, the CDR3 is TGTGCCAGCAGTAAAAGCGGACTAGCCAATCTCGAGCAGTTCTTC. The V gene is TRBV28, the J gene TRBJ2-1; 8 bases map to TRBD2. V gave up 5 bases and J gave up 10 bases; unmatched junction bases: 13. Germline V gene lookup returns CDR1 MDHEN and CDR2 SYDVKM. The CDR3 length is 15 residues.

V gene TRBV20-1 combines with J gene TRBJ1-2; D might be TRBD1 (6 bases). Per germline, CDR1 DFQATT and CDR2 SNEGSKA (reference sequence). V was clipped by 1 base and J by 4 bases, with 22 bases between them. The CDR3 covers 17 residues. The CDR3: CSARVKPFADSIYGYTF. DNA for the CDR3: TGCAGTGCTAGAGTTAAGCCGTTCGCGGACAGTATCTATGGCTACACCTTC.

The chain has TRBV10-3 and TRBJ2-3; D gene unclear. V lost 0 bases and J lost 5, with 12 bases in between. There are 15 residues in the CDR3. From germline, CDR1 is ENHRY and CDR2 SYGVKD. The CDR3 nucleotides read TGTGCCATCAGTGAGTCGATCCCGCCGATAGATACGCAGTATTTT. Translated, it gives CAISESIPPIDTQYF.

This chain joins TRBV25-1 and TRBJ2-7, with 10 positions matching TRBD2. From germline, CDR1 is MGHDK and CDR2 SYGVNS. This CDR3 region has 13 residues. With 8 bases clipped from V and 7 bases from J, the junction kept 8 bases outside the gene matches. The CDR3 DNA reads TGTGCCAGCTCTTGGGCTAGCGGGAGTGAGCAGTACTTC. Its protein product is CASSWASGSEQYF.

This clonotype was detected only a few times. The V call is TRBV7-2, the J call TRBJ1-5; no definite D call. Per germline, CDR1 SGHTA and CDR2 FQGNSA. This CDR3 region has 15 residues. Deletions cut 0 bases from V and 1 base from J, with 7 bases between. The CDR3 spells CASSLASRSNQPQHF. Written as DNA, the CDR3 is TGTGCCAGCAGCTTAGCGTCCCGGAGCAATCAGCCCCAGCATTTT. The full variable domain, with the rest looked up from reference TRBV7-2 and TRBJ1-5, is GAGVSQSPSNKVTEKGKDVELRCDPISGHTALYWYRQSLGQGLEFLIYFQGNSAPDKSGLPSDRFSAERTGGSVSTLTIQRTQQEDSAVYLCASSLASRSNQPQHFGDGTRLSIL.

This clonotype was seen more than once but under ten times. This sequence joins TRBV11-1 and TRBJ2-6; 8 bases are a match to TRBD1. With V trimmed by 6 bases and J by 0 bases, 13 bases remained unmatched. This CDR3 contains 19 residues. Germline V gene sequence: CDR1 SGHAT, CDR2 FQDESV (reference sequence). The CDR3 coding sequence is TGTGCCAGCAGTGTAAATTGGGACAGGTGGAACTCTGGGGCCAACGTCCTGACTTTC. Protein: CASSVNWDRWNSGANVLTF.

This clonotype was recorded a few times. The CDR3 nucleotides read TGTGCCAGCAGCTTGGGTTACACAGATACGCAGTATTTT. Its protein product is CASSLGYTDTQYF. The chain combines TRBV11-3 with TRBJ2-3; D not certain. From germline, CDR1 is SGHNT and CDR2 YENEEA. This CDR3 comprises 13 residues. Trimming removed 3 bases from V and 2 bases from J, with 6 bases in between.

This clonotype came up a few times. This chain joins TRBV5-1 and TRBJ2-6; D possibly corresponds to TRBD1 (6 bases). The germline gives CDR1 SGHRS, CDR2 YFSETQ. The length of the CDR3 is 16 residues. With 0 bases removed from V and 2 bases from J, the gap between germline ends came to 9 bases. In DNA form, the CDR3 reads TGCGCCAGCAGCTTGGGACAGGTCGCTGGGGCCAACGTCCTGACTTTC. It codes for CASSLGQVAGANVLTF.